This T cell receptor beta chain was obtained from a study of T cells in Graves' hyperthyroidism and ophthalmopathy. Across the whole study: Peripheral blood collection took place at initial diagnosis, before any treatment.

Researchers amplified the TCR beta CDR3 regions from RNA transcripts. The HTBI primer set drove a first-round RT-PCR of the TCR CDR3. TCRdb called the multiplex PCR reads again in MiXCR, with one record for every CDR3 protein. The sample holds fewer than 650,000 distinct CDR3 sequences, 13% to 15% seen once. From germline, CDR1 is MDHEN and CDR2 SYDVKM. This CDR3 spans 18 amino acids. Study-level findings and limits: Researchers found most expanded thyroid clonotypes above 0.001 in blood as well. For ophthalmopathy, model prediction preceded onset by a median roughly 6.2 months. Classification by a 13 V-J model distinguished ophthalmopathy from stable hyperthyroidism.

In regard to this clonotype: Its antigen is still unknown. The junction departs from the called germline gene at one end, perhaps through a read error.

The chain employs TRBV28 and TRBJ2-1, with 7 bases that match TRBD1. The receptor comes from a woman between 18 and 29 years old with Graves' ophthalmopathy. The sequenced material came from blood. CDR3 in DNA: TGTGCCAGCAGTCCCCACTTTTCAGGGGGTAGCTCCTACAATGAGCAGTCCTTC. As protein: CASSPHFSGGSSYNEQSF.